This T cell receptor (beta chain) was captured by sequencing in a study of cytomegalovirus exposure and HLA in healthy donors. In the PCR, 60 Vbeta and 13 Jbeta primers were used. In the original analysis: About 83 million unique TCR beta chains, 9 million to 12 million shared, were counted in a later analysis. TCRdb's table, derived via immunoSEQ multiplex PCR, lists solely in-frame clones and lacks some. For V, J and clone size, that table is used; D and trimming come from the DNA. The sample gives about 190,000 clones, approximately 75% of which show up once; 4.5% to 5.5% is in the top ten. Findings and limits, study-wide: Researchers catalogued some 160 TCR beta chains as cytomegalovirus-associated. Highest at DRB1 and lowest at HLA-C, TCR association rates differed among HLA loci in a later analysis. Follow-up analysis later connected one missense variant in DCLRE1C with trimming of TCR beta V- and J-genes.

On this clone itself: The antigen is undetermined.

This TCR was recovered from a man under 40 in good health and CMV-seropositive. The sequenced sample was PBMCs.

CDR3 sequence reads: CASSQQGISGYTF. DNA for the CDR3: TGTGCCAGCAGTCAACAGGGGATTAGTGGCTACACCTTC. The chain has TRBV7-2 and TRBJ1-2, with TRBD1 matching over 7 bases. V was pared by 6 bases and J by 7 bases, with 8 bases of the junction left unmatched. CDR3 length equals 13 residues. Per germline, CDR1 SGHTA and CDR2 FQGNSA.